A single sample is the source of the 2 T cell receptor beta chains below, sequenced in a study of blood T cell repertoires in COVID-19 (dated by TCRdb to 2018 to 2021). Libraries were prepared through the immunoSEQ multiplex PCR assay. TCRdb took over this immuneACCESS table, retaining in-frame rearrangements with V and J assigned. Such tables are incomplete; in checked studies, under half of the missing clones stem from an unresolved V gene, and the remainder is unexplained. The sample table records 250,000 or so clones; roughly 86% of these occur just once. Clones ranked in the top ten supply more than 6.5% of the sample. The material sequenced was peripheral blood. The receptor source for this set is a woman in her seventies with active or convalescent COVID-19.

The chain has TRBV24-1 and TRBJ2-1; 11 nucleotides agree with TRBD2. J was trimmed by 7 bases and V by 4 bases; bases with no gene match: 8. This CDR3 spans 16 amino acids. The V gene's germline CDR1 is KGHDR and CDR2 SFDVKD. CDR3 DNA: TGTGCCACCAGTGAACCGACCGGGACTAGCGGTAATGAGCAGTTCTTC. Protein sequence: CATSEPTGTSGNEQFF.

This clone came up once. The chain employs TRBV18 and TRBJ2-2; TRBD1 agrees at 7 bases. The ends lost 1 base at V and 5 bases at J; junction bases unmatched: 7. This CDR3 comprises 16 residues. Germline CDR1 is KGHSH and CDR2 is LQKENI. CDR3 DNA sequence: TGTGCCAGCTCACCACAGACAGGGATCTATACCGGGGAGCTGTTTTTT. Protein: CASSPQTGIYTGELFF. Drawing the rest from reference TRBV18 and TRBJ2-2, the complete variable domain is NAGVMQNPRHLVRRRGQEARLRCSPMKGHSHVYWYRQLPEEGLKFMVYLQKENIIDESGMPKERFSAEFPKEGPSILRIQQVVRGDSAAYFCASSPQTGIYTGELFFGEGSRLTVL.